These 18 T cell receptor beta chains share one sample of origin, sequenced in a study of CD8+ T cells in alopecia areata. Treatment here: oral pan-JAK inhibitor, 5-10 mg twice daily. RNA was extracted and reverse transcribed into cDNA as the sequencing template. Measured with immunoSEQ multiplex PCR; TCRdb has only the in-frame clones, and not every one. This sample has under 350,000 clones, with 55% to 75% found just once. The specimen comprised CD4+ T cells sorted from blood, sampled at week 24, from a patient treated with tofacitinib. The source is a human donor with alopecia areata.

The chain joins TRBV2 to TRBJ2-5; 13 bases align to TRBD2. CDR1 SNHLY and CDR2 FYNNEI come from the germline V gene. The CDR3 covers 15 residues. V shed 6 bases, J shed 4 bases, and the junction held 5 bases outside the gene matches. The CDR3 spells CASSLLAGGPETQYF. The CDR3 region has the DNA TGTGCCAGCAGCTTACTAGCGGGGGGGCCAGAGACCCAGTACTTC.

This clone was seen a few times. This chain links TRBV29-1 with TRBJ2-2; D gene unclear. The germline V gene encodes CDR1 SQVTM and CDR2 ANQGSEA. Trimming took off 6 bases at V and 6 bases at J, with 8 bases between the two ends. CDR3 length equals 11 residues. As DNA, the CDR3 is TGCAGCGTGGCCGGGTCCGGGGAGCTGTTTTTT. It codes for CSVAGSGELFF.

A note on this clone: One end of the junction does not line up with germline, which may come from a read error. The chain recombines TRBV29-1 with TRBJ2-7, with D maybe TRBD1 (6 bases). The CDR3 totals 15 residues. Germline V gene sequence: CDR1 SQVTM, CDR2 ANQGSEA. CDR3 sequence (DNA): TGCAGCGTGGAAGGCGGACAGTCGAGCTCCTACGAGCAGTACTTC. It translates to CSVEGGQSSSYEQYF.

The J gene is TRBJ1-2, the V gene TRBV18, with D possibly TRBD1 on 5 matching bases. In germline, CDR1 is KGHSH, CDR2 LQKENI. This CDR3 has 14 residues. V was trimmed by 3 bases and J by 3 bases, leaving 11 bases between them. CDR3 amino acids: CASSPPGRDYGYTF. The CDR3, as DNA: TGTGCCAGCTCACCTCCGGGACGGGACTATGGCTACACCTTC.

This chain links TRBV7-2 with TRBJ2-5; D gene unclear. V lost 4 bases to trimming and J lost 5 bases, with 11 bases between them. This CDR3 has 13 amino acids. The germline CDR1 and CDR2 sequences are SGHTA and FQGNSA. CDR3 region: CASSSHLGETQYF. CDR3 bases: TGTGCCAGCAGCTCCCACCTCGGGGAGACCCAGTACTTC.

The chain joins TRBV5-4 to TRBJ2-1; 7 bases are shared with TRBD1. The J segment lost 6 bases and the V segment lost 5 bases, leaving 5 bases of the junction unmatched. Germline V lookup: CDR1 SGHNT, CDR2 YYREEE (reference sequence). This CDR3 spans 13 amino acids. The CDR3 is CASRHDRVNEQFF. In nucleotides, the CDR3 is TGTGCCAGCAGACACGACAGGGTCAATGAGCAGTTCTTC.

This clone was seen a single time. The chain's CDR3 is CASRATDRLYGYTF. The DNA of the CDR3 is TGTGCCAGTAGAGCCACGGACAGGCTCTATGGCTACACCTTC. V and J are TRBV19 and TRBJ1-2; TRBD1 matches at 7 bases. This CDR3 is 14 amino acids long. CDR1 and CDR2 from the germline V gene are LNHDA and SQIVND (reference sequence). V shed 6 bases and J 4 bases; nucleotides not matched to a gene: 8.

The rearrangement links TRBV29-1 to TRBJ2-3, with D perhaps TRBD2 (5 bases). From germline, CDR1 is SQVTM and CDR2 ANQGSEA. The CDR3 totals 12 residues. The ends were cut back, 7 bases at V and 2 bases at J, with 10 bases in the middle. The CDR3 DNA reads TGCAGCGCCGGACTCACCACAGATACGCAGTATTTT. This encodes CSAGLTTDTQYF.

The CDR3 region has the DNA TGTGCCAGCAGTGCCCGGACAGGGGAAGACACTGAAGCTTTCTTT. Amino acids: CASSARTGEDTEAFF. The rearrangement joins TRBV7-9 to TRBJ1-1; 9 positions match TRBD1. Germline V gene lookup returns CDR1 SEHNR and CDR2 FQNEAQ (reference sequence). The CDR3 spans 15 residues. The J segment lost 3 bases and the V segment lost 6 bases, leaving 8 bases of the junction unmatched.

The chain joins TRBV13 to TRBJ2-6; weak D call: TRBD1 (6 bases). Germline CDR1 PRHDT, CDR2 FYEKMQ (reference sequence). The CDR3 spans 16 residues. V lost 5 bases, J lost 4 bases, and 15 bases lay in between. This CDR3 is CASSHNTGPGANVLTF. The CDR3 DNA sequence: TGTGCCAGCAGCCATAATACAGGGCCCGGGGCCAACGTCCTGACTTTC.

This chain links TRBV9 with TRBJ2-2; 11 positions match TRBD2. Germline CDR1 and CDR2: SGDLS and YYNGEE. V was clipped by 3 bases and J by 8 bases; unmatched bases: 9. This CDR3 spans 16 amino acids. This chain's CDR3 is CASSAPGLAVSGELFF. In DNA form, the CDR3 reads TGTGCCAGCAGCGCACCGGGACTAGCGGTGTCTGGGGAGCTGTTTTTT.

This chain joins TRBV5-1 and TRBJ2-5; TRBD1 is a possible D gene (6 bases). This CDR3 comprises 12 residues. V lost 3 bases and J 5 bases, leaving 8 bases between the germline ends. Germline CDR1 SGHRS, CDR2 YFSETQ. The CDR3 reads CASSSTGETQYF. Written as DNA, the CDR3 is TGCGCCAGCAGCTCCACAGGGGAGACCCAGTACTTC.

The genes are TRBV27 and TRBJ2-2; 8 bases fit TRBD1. Germline loops: CDR1 MNHEY, CDR2 SMNVEV (reference sequence). CDR3 size: 15 residues. V lost 6 bases, J lost 1 base, and 4 bases stayed unmatched. The DNA of the CDR3 is TGTGCCAGCAGACGACAGGGGCTGAACACCGGGGAGCTGTTTTTT. It is translated as CASRRQGLNTGELFF.

The J gene is TRBJ2-3, the V gene TRBV12-5, with 7 positions matching TRBD2. V was pared by 7 bases and J by 1 base, with 5 bases of the junction left unmatched. The CDR3 extends over 14 amino acids. CDR1 LGHNT and CDR2 FRNRAP come from the germline V gene. The CDR3 sequence: CASVSGTGTDTQYF. CDR3 in DNA: TGTGCTAGTGTGAGCGGGACGGGCACAGATACGCAGTATTTT.

V gene TRBV6-5 combines with J gene TRBJ2-3, with a possible D match to TRBD2 (5 bases). The germline V gene encodes CDR1 MNHEY and CDR2 SVGAGI. The CDR3 covers 14 residues. V lost 6 bases and J 3 bases, leaving 13 bases between the germline ends. The CDR3: CASSHDRGTDTQYF. The CDR3, as DNA: TGTGCCAGCAGCCACGACCGGGGTACAGATACGCAGTATTTT.

The genes are TRBV5-1 and TRBJ2-7; TRBD1 matches 7 bases. The germline CDR1 and CDR2 sequences are SGHRS and YFSETQ. The CDR3 contains 13 residues. V was pared by 3 bases and J by 3 bases, with 3 bases of the junction left unmatched. The DNA for the CDR3 is TGCGCCAGCAGCTGGGGACAGAGCTACGAGCAGTACTTC. Its protein product is CASSWGQSYEQYF.

The gene calls are TRBV4-1 and TRBJ2-7; D not resolved. The CDR3 length is 15 residues. Trimming stripped 1 base from V and 9 bases from J, with 19 bases between. Looked up from germline, CDR1 is MGHRA and CDR2 is YSYEKL. The CDR3: CASSQVFKGRRGQYF. CDR3 DNA sequence: TGCGCCAGCAGCCAAGTCTTTAAGGGTCGCCGCGGGCAGTACTTC.

This clone was observed once. The chain uses TRBV28 and TRBJ2-6; D is uncertain. The CDR3 runs 15 residues. CDR1 and CDR2 (germline): MDHEN, SYDVKM. V dropped 7 bases and J dropped 1 base, with 11 bases sitting between them. The DNA of the CDR3 is TGTGCCAGCAACACTCGTGCGTCTGGGGCCAACGTCCTGACTTTC. Encoded protein: CASNTRASGANVLTF.